The 32 T cell receptor beta chains in this list originate from one sample, sequenced in a study of cytomegalovirus exposure and HLA in healthy donors. The method was immunoSEQ multiplex PCR; TCRdb's version includes in-frame clones alone and lacks a portion of them. The profile shows 150,000 or so clones, more than 75% of them singletons. Input material: PBMCs. The receptors here all came from a man in his late teens or twenties in good health and CMV-seropositive.

V gene TRBV7-2 combines with J gene TRBJ2-1; 7 bases fit TRBD2. V shed 1 base, J shed 6 bases, and the junction held 3 bases outside the gene matches. Germline loops: CDR1 SGHTA, CDR2 FQGNSA. The CDR3 is 14 amino acids. The CDR3 reads CASSLDLAANEQFF. Here the CDR3 DNA reads TGTGCCAGCAGCTTAGATCTAGCGGCCAATGAGCAGTTCTTC.

CDR3 bases: TGTGCCAGCAGTTCCCGGGACAGGGGTCACGAGCAGTACTTC. Translating it yields CASSSRDRGHEQYF. J is TRBJ2-7 and V is TRBV11-2; the match to TRBD1 covers 10 bases. The CDR3 has 14 residues. The V gene's germline CDR1 is SGHAT and CDR2 FQNNGV. V lost 6 bases to trimming and J lost 5 bases; unmatched junction nucleotides: 7.

J is TRBJ1-2 and V is TRBV6-5; a weak D match, TRBD1 (5 bases). V was cut by 6 bases and J by 7 bases, with 12 bases left in between. CDR3 length equals 12 residues. Germline V gene sequence: CDR1 MNHEY, CDR2 SVGAGI. The CDR3 here is CASSINGGGYTF. The CDR3 DNA reads TGTGCCAGCAGCATTAACGGGGGTGGCTACACCTTC.

This clone was observed a single time. V is TRBV25-1 and J is TRBJ1-5; D may be TRBD1 (5 bases). This CDR3 spans 17 amino acids. The germline V gene has CDR1 MGHDK and CDR2 SYGVNS. V lost 9 bases to trimming and J lost 0 bases, with 21 bases between them. The CDR3 reads CASFSPGGADSNQPQHF. DNA for the CDR3: TGTGCCAGTTTCTCCCCCGGAGGGGCAGATAGCAATCAGCCCCAGCATTTT.

This clone was counted once. The chain has TRBV19 and TRBJ1-5, with 11 bases fitting TRBD1. Germline trimming cut 5 bases from V and 7 bases from J; bases unmatched to any gene: 19. The CDR3 is 19 residues long. Per the germline V gene, CDR1 is LNHDA and CDR2 is SQIVND (reference sequence). CDR3 nucleotides: TGTGCCAGTAGTTCACCCCCCGGGACAGGGGGTCCCTGGCGGCAGCCCCAGCATTTT. It translates to CASSSPPGTGGPWRQPQHF.

This chain links TRBV5-8 with TRBJ1-5; D might be TRBD1 (5 bases). Deletions cut 3 bases from V and 5 bases from J, with 12 bases between. Germline V gene sequence: CDR1 SGHTS, CDR2 YDEGEE. The CDR3 has 14 amino acids. CDR3 bases: TGTGCCAGCAGCTACGGACATAATTATCAGCCCCAGCATTTT. Protein: CASSYGHNYQPQHF.

V usage is TRBV7-8 and J usage is TRBJ2-1, with 13 positions matching TRBD2. Germline V lookup: CDR1 SGHVS, CDR2 FQNEAQ. The CDR3 is made up of 15 amino acids. V lost 5 bases to trimming and J lost 4 bases; unmatched junction nucleotides: 2. For the CDR3, the DNA is TGTGCCAGCAGCCGACTAGCGGGGGGATACAATGAGCAGTTCTTC. Translated: CASSRLAGGYNEQFF.

V usage is TRBV5-1 and J usage is TRBJ1-1; D gene ambiguous. The CDR3 totals 11 residues. CDR1 and CDR2 from the germline V gene are SGHRS and YFSETQ. V was trimmed by 4 bases and J by 7 bases, leaving 8 bases between them. The CDR3 spells CASSLEGEAFF. In DNA form, the CDR3 reads TGCGCCAGCAGCCTAGAGGGTGAAGCTTTCTTT.

CDR3 sequence: CASSPLGQGGVYEQYF. The CDR3 nucleotides are TGTGCCAGCAGCCCATTGGGACAGGGGGGGGTCTACGAGCAGTACTTC. J is TRBJ2-7 and V is TRBV6-6; 11 bases map to TRBD1. Germline V gives CDR1 MNHNY, CDR2 SVGAGI (reference sequence). V lost 6 bases to trimming and J lost 3 bases; unmatched junction nucleotides: 10. The CDR3 spans 16 residues.

The chain employs TRBV7-9 and TRBJ1-3; 11 bases align to TRBD1. There are 18 residues in the CDR3. V dropped 5 bases and J dropped 0; count of bases not matched to a gene: 9. CDR1 is SEHNR and CDR2 is FQNEAQ in the germline V gene (reference sequence). The CDR3 DNA sequence: TGTGCCAGCAGCCTAACCAGGACAGGGGGCTTCTCTGGAAACACCATATATTTT. Encoded protein: CASSLTRTGGFSGNTIYF.

This clone came up once. The chain joins TRBV29-1 to TRBJ1-1; D is ambiguous. The CDR3 length is 11 residues. Germline lookup yields CDR1 SQVTM and CDR2 ANQGSEA. V lost 7 bases, J lost 10 bases, and 16 bases lay in between. For the CDR3, the DNA is TGCAGCGCTCCGGGAACGGGTGTAGCTTTCTTT. Its protein is CSAPGTGVAFF.

The rearrangement joins TRBV6-1 to TRBJ2-5, with 7 bases identical to TRBD1. The CDR3 covers 15 residues. Per the germline V gene, CDR1 is MNHNS and CDR2 is SASEGT. V was pared by 3 bases and J by 0 bases, with 4 bases of the junction left unmatched. The DNA of the CDR3 is TGTGCCAGCAGTGAGTTGACAGGGAACCAAGAGACCCAGTACTTC. It is translated as CASSELTGNQETQYF.

The chain joins TRBV9 to TRBJ2-4; 9 bases are shared with TRBD2. V lost 3 bases, J lost 0 bases, and 4 bases stayed unmatched. The CDR3 contains 16 residues. Germline V gives CDR1 SGDLS, CDR2 YYNGEE. The CDR3 nucleotides are TGTGCCAGCAGCGCAACTAGCGGGTTAGCCAAAAACATTCAGTACTTC. Translating it yields CASSATSGLAKNIQYF.

Note on this clone: Germline is not matched at one junction end, which may reflect a read error. The chain has TRBV7-7 and TRBJ2-5; 8 bases are a match to TRBD2. The CDR3 extends over 21 amino acids. CDR1 SSHAT and CDR2 FNYEAQ come from the germline V gene (reference sequence). CDR3 region: CASSSTGSSGDYYPTRETQYF. CDR3 DNA sequence: TGTGCTAGCAGCTCAACAGGGAGTAGCGGGGATTACTACCCCACAAGAGAGACCCAGTACTTC.

The V gene is TRBV4-2, the J gene TRBJ2-3; D may be TRBD1 (5 bases). The V gene's germline CDR1 is LGHNA and CDR2 YNFKEQ. The CDR3 is made up of 15 amino acids. Trimming took off 4 bases at V and 4 bases at J, with 15 bases between the two ends. The CDR3 nucleotides read TGTGCCAGCAGCCCACGGAGCCAGGGCGCAGATACGCAGTATTTT. Translation gives CASSPRSQGADTQYF.

The V and J genes are TRBV29-1 and TRBJ2-6; the D gene is possibly TRBD2 (5 bases). The V end was cut by 6 bases, the J end by 2 bases, with 11 bases between. This CDR3 has 14 residues. CDR1 is SQVTM, CDR2 ANQGSEA, per germline. CDR3 amino acids: CSVSKGAGANVLTF. The CDR3 DNA reads TGCAGCGTCTCGAAGGGAGCTGGGGCCAACGTCCTGACTTTC.

The V gene is TRBV29-1, the J gene TRBJ1-1; TRBD1 matches at 7 bases. CDR3 size: 16 residues. J lost 10 bases, V lost 3 bases, and 20 bases had no gene match. In germline, CDR1 is SQVTM, CDR2 ANQGSEA. The CDR3 region is CSVEKHRGTARKSAFF. CDR3 sequence (DNA): TGCAGCGTTGAGAAACACCGCGGGACAGCCAGAAAGTCAGCTTTCTTT.

The chain couples TRBV6-5 to TRBJ2-1, with 7 bases that match TRBD2. V lost 2 bases and J lost 13; bases outside the gene matches: 2. This CDR3 is built from 11 residues. Germline V gives CDR1 MNHEY, CDR2 SVGAGI. Written as DNA, the CDR3 is TGTGCCAGCAGTTACCAGCGGGAACAGTTCTTC. It codes for CASSYQREQFF.

The rearrangement joins TRBV6-1 to TRBJ1-5; TRBD1 matches 9 bases. The trim removed 2 bases at V and 1 base at J, leaving 3 bases unmatched. The CDR3 is made up of 16 amino acids. CDR1 is MNHNS, CDR2 SASEGT, per germline. The DNA of the CDR3 is TGTGCCAGCAGTGAAAGGGACAGGGAAAGCAATCAGCCCCAGCATTTT. Protein product: CASSERDRESNQPQHF.

The CDR3 loop reads CSVSQGSGQPQHF. The CDR3 DNA sequence: TGCAGCGTTTCACAGGGTTCAGGTCAGCCCCAGCATTTT. The chain uses TRBV29-1 and TRBJ1-5; TRBD1 is a possible D gene (6 bases). The CDR3 consists of 13 residues. Germline values: CDR1 SQVTM, CDR2 ANQGSEA. Trimming removed 5 bases from V and 6 bases from J, with 14 bases in between.

The chain uses TRBV29-1 and TRBJ2-3; 7 positions match TRBD2. The CDR3 has 19 residues. Trimming took 4 bases from V and 1 from J; bases not matched to a gene: 20. CDR1 SQVTM and CDR2 ANQGSEA come from the germline V gene. As DNA, the CDR3 is TGCAGCGTTGCTGGACGGTCGCCCGGCGGGAGTACGGGCACAGATACGCAGTATTTT. It specifies CSVAGRSPGGSTGTDTQYF.

The rearrangement joins TRBV19 to TRBJ1-4; possibly TRBD1 for D (6 bases). This CDR3 is 15 amino acids long. Germline V lookup: CDR1 LNHDA, CDR2 SQIVND (reference sequence). The V and J ends lost 2 bases and 8 bases respectively, with 15 bases between them. CDR3 DNA: TGTGCCAGTAGTATAAAGAACAGGGCAGGAGAAAAACTGTTTTTT. Amino acids: CASSIKNRAGEKLFF.

The V and J genes are TRBV6-1 and TRBJ1-5; D remains ambiguous. V was shortened by 7 bases and J by 4 bases, with 5 bases between the two germline ends. Germline lookup yields CDR1 MNHNS and CDR2 SASEGT. The CDR3 sequence is 11 residues long. For the CDR3, the DNA is TGTGCCAGCAACGAGAATCAGCCCCAGCATTTT. Amino acid sequence: CASNENQPQHF.

The chain couples TRBV6-5 to TRBJ2-5; possibly TRBD2 for D (5 bases). The CDR3 has 13 amino acids. V was pared by 2 bases and J by 5 bases, with 9 bases between. Germline loops: CDR1 MNHEY, CDR2 SVGAGI. The CDR3 bases are TGTGCCAGCAGTTACGAAAGGAGGGAGACCCAGTACTTC. As protein: CASSYERRETQYF.

This chain uses TRBV27 with TRBJ2-3; a weak D match, TRBD2 (6 bases). The CDR3 runs 15 residues. Germline assignment: CDR1 MNHEY and CDR2 SMNVEV (reference sequence). V was trimmed by 5 bases and J by 2 bases, leaving 14 bases between them. CDR3 in amino acids: CASSAWDFPTDTQYF. CDR3 bases: TGTGCCAGCAGTGCCTGGGACTTCCCCACAGATACGCAGTATTTT.

This chain uses TRBV5-1 with TRBJ2-1; the match to TRBD2 covers 8 bases. The CDR3 contains 16 residues. From germline, CDR1 is SGHRS and CDR2 YFSETQ. The trim removed 4 bases at V and 5 bases at J, leaving 11 bases unmatched. CDR3 loop: CASSRLRPGGDNEQFF. CDR3 DNA sequence: TGCGCCAGCAGCCGCCTACGTCCCGGGGGGGACAATGAGCAGTTCTTC.

The V gene is TRBV28, the J gene TRBJ1-4, with D possibly being TRBD1 (6 bases). Germline V gene sequence: CDR1 MDHEN, CDR2 SYDVKM. The CDR3 loop spans 15 amino acids. V lost 3 bases and J lost 7, with 15 bases in between. The CDR3 nucleotides are TGTGCCAGCAGTTTTCTTACAGGGATAAGTGAAAAACTGTTTTTT. This encodes CASSFLTGISEKLFF.

The gene calls are TRBV6-1 and TRBJ1-4, with D maybe TRBD1 (5 bases). Trimming pared 2 bases from V and 2 bases from J, leaving 12 bases between. This CDR3 is 16 amino acids long. Germline V gene data show CDR1 as MNHNS and CDR2 as SASEGT. The CDR3 sequence is CASSERGGGTNEKLFF. DNA of the CDR3: TGTGCCAGCAGTGAAAGGGGAGGAGGCACTAATGAAAAACTGTTTTTT.

The chain couples TRBV6-5 to TRBJ2-5; a weak D match, TRBD2 (5 bases). V gave up 2 bases and J gave up 5 bases, with 15 bases separating them. The CDR3 runs to 15 residues. Per the germline V gene, CDR1 is MNHEY and CDR2 is SVGAGI. CDR3 nucleotide sequence: TGTGCCAGCAGTTACGGACTTGGGGTTAGCGAGACCCAGTACTTC. Amino acid sequence: CASSYGLGVSETQYF.

This clone is a singleton in its sample. The V call is TRBV7-2, the J call TRBJ2-2; 10 bases line up with TRBD2. The CDR3 extends over 17 amino acids. Germline CDR1 SGHTA, CDR2 FQGNSA. Trimming at V came to 0 bases and at J to 5 bases, leaving 6 bases not matched to a gene. The CDR3 DNA follows: TGTGCCAGCAGCTTAGCAGGGCCACTAGCGGGGACCGGGGAGCTGTTTTTT. Translating it yields CASSLAGPLAGTGELFF.

The chain couples TRBV30 to TRBJ1-2; 7 nucleotides align to TRBD1. Per germline, CDR1 GTSNPN and CDR2 SVGIG (reference sequence). CDR3 length equals 15 residues. Trimming took 5 bases from V and 7 from J; bases not matched to a gene: 16. DNA of the CDR3: TGTGCCTGGCGATCCCGACAGGGATACTATGGTGGCTACACCTTC. Its translation: CAWRSRQGYYGGYTF.

In the case of this clone: Other DNA sequences in this specimen translate into the identical CDR3. CDR3 nucleotides: TGTGCCAGCAGTTACTCGGCAGGATACGAGCAGTACTTC. This sequence encodes CASSYSAGYEQYF. V and J are TRBV6-5 and TRBJ2-7; D is unresolved. V lost 0 bases and J lost 4, with 7 bases in between. The germline V gene has CDR1 MNHEY and CDR2 SVGAGI. The length of the CDR3 is 13 residues.